The 27 T cell receptor beta chains in this list originate from one sample, sequenced in a study of brain metastases from non-small cell lung cancer. Sequenced by immunoSEQ multiplex PCR; TCRdb stores in-frame clones only, minus some. The top ten clones hold about 11% of a sample with 1,500 to 2,000 clones, approximately 80% of them seen once. Sample: primary lung tumor tissue. These receptors originate from a donor older than 35 with non-small cell lung cancer.

This chain joins TRBV19 and TRBJ1-6; 10 bases are shared with TRBD1. Per germline, CDR1 LNHDA and CDR2 SQIVND (reference sequence). This CDR3 is 15 amino acids long. V trimming: 4 bases; J trimming: 10 bases; junction bases outside the gene matches: 7. CDR3 nucleotide sequence: TGTGCCAGTAGTACTATCGGGACAGGGGAGTCACCCCTCCACTTT. It codes for CASSTIGTGESPLHF. Supplemented by reference TRBV19 and TRBJ1-6, the full variable domain reads DGGITQSPKYLFRKEGQNVTLSCEQNLNHDAMYWYRQDPGQGLRLIYYSQIVNDFQKGDIAEGYSVSREKKESFPLTVTSAQKNPTAFYLCASSTIGTGESPLHFGNGTRLTVT.

The chain is built from TRBV7-2 and TRBJ1-5; D call uncertain. The V gene lost 3 bases and the J gene lost 5 bases, with 8 bases spanning the gap. Germline lookup yields CDR1 SGHTA and CDR2 FQGNSA. The CDR3 spans 13 residues. In DNA form, the CDR3 reads TGTGCCAGCAGCTTGGACCCGGATCAGCCCCAGCATTTT. The encoded protein is CASSLDPDQPQHF.

This clone was counted only a few times. The chain is built from TRBV4-1 and TRBJ2-1, with D unresolved. Per germline, CDR1 MGHRA and CDR2 YSYEKL. There are 14 residues in the CDR3. With 0 bases removed from V and 10 bases from J, the gap between germline ends came to 13 bases. CDR3 DNA: TGCGCCAGCAGCCAAGACGATTCCCTTTTGGAGCAGTTCTTC. Amino acids: CASSQDDSLLEQFF.

V usage is TRBV7-2 and J usage is TRBJ2-7, with unresolved D. CDR1 and CDR2 (germline): SGHTA, FQGNSA. The CDR3 is 18 amino acids. With 3 bases removed from V and 0 bases from J, the gap between germline ends came to 21 bases. CDR3 sequence (DNA): TGTGCCAGCAGCTTCTTCCCGGCAATCGCCCTAAGCTCCTACGAGCAGTACTTC. It encodes CASSFFPAIALSSYEQYF.

This rearrangement joins TRBV19 to TRBJ2-7; no firm D call. Trimming removed 11 bases from V and 3 bases from J, with 14 bases in between. This CDR3 has 12 amino acids. Germline assignment: CDR1 LNHDA and CDR2 SQIVND (reference sequence). CDR3 amino acids: CAGEGAHYEQYF. CDR3 nucleotide sequence: TGTGCCGGGGAAGGAGCCCACTACGAGCAGTACTTC.

V gene TRBV7-3 combines with J gene TRBJ1-3; D may be TRBD1 (5 bases). The length of the CDR3 is 15 residues. Germline values: CDR1 SGHTA, CDR2 FQGTGA. V lost 5 bases to trimming and J lost 4 bases, with 15 bases between them. This CDR3 is CASSPEGPYGNTIYF. Written as DNA, the CDR3 is TGTGCCAGCAGCCCCGAGGGGCCCTACGGAAACACCATATATTTT.

The chain is built from TRBV5-4 and TRBJ2-2, with D possibly being TRBD2 (6 bases). CDR3 length: 15 amino acids. Deletions cut 0 bases from V and 4 bases from J, with 10 bases between. Germline V gene lookup returns CDR1 SGHNT and CDR2 YYREEE (reference sequence). The CDR3 DNA is TGTGCCAGCAGCTTGGAGGACGGGGGCACCGGGGAGCTGTTTTTT. It encodes CASSLEDGGTGELFF.

This clone came up once. The chain couples TRBV2 to TRBJ1-1; D is undetermined. The length of the CDR3 is 11 residues. Germline CDR1 reads SNHLY; CDR2 reads FYNNEI. Deletions cut 6 bases from V and 11 bases from J, with 13 bases between. The CDR3 is CASSILPGAFF. The CDR3 DNA reads TGTGCCAGCAGCATACTGCCTGGGGCTTTCTTT.

This rearrangement joins TRBV10-3 to TRBJ2-3, with TRBD2 identical over 9 bases. J lost 5 bases, V lost 4 bases, and 16 bases had no gene match. Germline V lookup: CDR1 ENHRY, CDR2 SYGVKD. The CDR3 totals 18 residues. This CDR3 is CAISGGGESTLSVDTQYF. The CDR3 DNA reads TGTGCCATCAGTGGCGGGGGGGAGAGTACCTTGTCAGTAGATACGCAGTATTTT.

The chain's CDR3 is CASSQSGVLNYEQYF. In DNA, the CDR3 is TGTGCCAGCAGCCAAAGCGGGGTGCTAAACTACGAGCAGTACTTC. The V call is TRBV4-2, the J call TRBJ2-7, with 7 bases identical to TRBD2. CDR3 length: 15 amino acids. J gave up 3 bases and V 2 bases, and 7 bases lay outside the gene matches. Germline CDR1 is LGHNA and CDR2 is YNFKEQ.

The chain links TRBV10-3 to TRBJ1-5, with D unresolved. The V gene's germline CDR1 is ENHRY and CDR2 SYGVKD. With 3 bases removed from V and 9 bases from J, the gap between germline ends came to 9 bases. This CDR3 spans 12 amino acids. The CDR3 DNA follows: TGTGCCATCAGTGATGATCCGGGGCCCCAGCATTTT. It codes for CAISDDPGPQHF.

This clone was observed a single time. This sequence joins TRBV7-2 and TRBJ2-5, with 9 bases aligning to TRBD2. The CDR3 length is 17 residues. The V gene end was trimmed by 1 base and the J gene end by 5 bases; junction bases not matched to a gene: 11. Germline V gene lookup returns CDR1 SGHTA and CDR2 FQGNSA. The CDR3: CASSLVLAGPPGETQYF. As DNA, the CDR3 is TGTGCCAGCAGCTTAGTTCTAGCGGGGCCCCCGGGCGAGACCCAGTACTTC.

This sequence joins TRBV21-1 and TRBJ1-2. TRBV21-1 is tagged as a pseudogene. There are 16 residues in the CDR3. As DNA, the CDR3 is TGTGCCAGCACCTCGCTCGGCTGGGAACCTAACTATGGCTACACCTTC. This gives the protein CASTSLGWEPNYGYTF.

Concerning this clone itself: At one end the junction does not follow the germline gene, possibly because of a read error. The chain couples TRBV28 to TRBJ2-3; 7 bases line up with TRBD2. CDR3 size: 16 residues. The germline CDR1 and CDR2 sequences are MDHEN and SYDVKM. Here the CDR3 reads CASSLFAGESTDTQYF. Here the CDR3 DNA reads TGTGCCAGTAGTTTATTTGCGGGGGAGAGCACAGATACGCAGTATTTT.

This chain joins TRBV7-2 and TRBJ2-7, with TRBD1 matching 7 bases. Trimming cost V 6 bases and J 2 bases; bases outside gene matches: 10. Germline CDR1 SGHTA, CDR2 FQGNSA. The CDR3 consists of 15 residues. CDR3: CASSHPGQRTYEQYF. The CDR3 region has the DNA TGTGCCAGCAGTCATCCGGGACAGCGAACCTACGAGCAGTACTTC.

This clone was observed a single time. The chain joins TRBV7-8 to TRBJ2-1, with 8 bases lining up with TRBD1. CDR3 length: 15 residues. The V and J ends lost 2 bases and 8 bases, in that order; junction bases with no gene match: 8. Germline lookup yields CDR1 SGHVS and CDR2 FQNEAQ. The CDR3 spells CASSLLQGAGDEQFF. In DNA, the CDR3 is TGTGCCAGCAGCTTACTCCAGGGGGCAGGAGATGAGCAGTTCTTC.

The chain is built from TRBV29-1 and TRBJ1-2; unclear D gene. This CDR3 has 11 amino acids. Between the trimmed V and J ends, which lost 6 bases and 6 bases, there was a span of 11 bases. Germline lookup yields CDR1 SQVTM and CDR2 ANQGSEA. CDR3 residues: CSVEDGNGYTF. DNA for the CDR3: TGCAGCGTAGAGGACGGAAATGGCTACACCTTC.

The gene calls are TRBV7-3 and TRBJ1-2; D is unresolved. V lost 5 bases, J lost 4 bases, and 17 bases lay in between. Germline CDR1 is SGHTA and CDR2 is FQGTGA. The length of the CDR3 is 15 residues. The CDR3 is CASSPHRVSFYGYTF. For the CDR3, the DNA is TGTGCCAGCAGCCCCCACAGAGTCTCCTTCTATGGCTACACCTTC. Combining the CDR3 with reference TRBV7-3 and TRBJ1-2 gives the whole variable domain GAGVSQTPSNKVTEKGKYVELRCDPISGHTALYWYRQSLGQGPEFLIYFQGTGAADDSGLPNDRFFAVRPEGSVSTLKIQRTERGDSAVYLCASSPHRVSFYGYTFGSGTRLTVV.

In this sample, this clone is large. V gene TRBV14 combines with J gene TRBJ2-3; D gene ambiguous. Germline V lookup: CDR1 SGHDN, CDR2 FVKESK. The V gene lost 2 bases and the J gene lost 1 base, with 13 bases spanning the gap. The CDR3 is 16 amino acids. CDR3 protein: CASSQPPDRRTDTQYF. CDR3 in DNA: TGTGCCAGCAGCCAACCGCCGGACCGACGCACAGATACGCAGTATTTT.

This chain joins TRBV7-8 and TRBJ1-1; 7 bases match TRBD1. Germline V gives CDR1 SGHVS, CDR2 FQNEAQ. This CDR3 region has 12 residues. Trimming cost V 4 bases and J 4 bases; bases outside gene matches: 0. The CDR3 sequence is CASSWTGTEAFF. The CDR3 bases are TGTGCCAGCAGCTGGACAGGCACTGAAGCTTTCTTT.

The table lists this clone with a few counts. The chain carries TRBV27 and TRBJ1-1; D is possibly TRBD1 (5 bases). Germline V CDR1 and CDR2: MNHEY, SMNVEV (reference sequence). The CDR3 loop spans 13 amino acids. Trimming shortened V by 2 bases and J by 4 bases, and 8 bases separated the two germline ends. The CDR3 protein is CASSLGARTEAFF. In nucleotides, the CDR3 is TGTGCCAGCAGTTTAGGGGCGCGCACTGAAGCTTTCTTT.

For this clone: An end of the junction differs from the germline gene, which may be a read error. Distinct nucleotide sequences in the sample also encode this CDR3. CDR3 nucleotide sequence: TGTGCTAGCAGCGTTACCGGGACCAACAATCAGCCCCAGCATTTT. As protein: CASSVTGTNNQPQHF. The rearrangement joins TRBV7-2 to TRBJ1-5, with D possibly matching TRBD1 (5 bases). The CDR3 extends over 15 amino acids. CDR1 and CDR2 from the germline V gene are SGHTA and FQGNSA.

As regards this clone: Relative to the germline gene, one junction end is altered; a read error may explain this. The rearrangement joins TRBV15 to TRBJ1-2; tentatively, D is TRBD1 (5 bases). CDR3 size: 15 residues. From germline, CDR1 is LNHNV and CDR2 YYDKDF (reference sequence). The CDR3 bases are TGTGCCATCAGCAGAGATGCTCACCGGAGGGGTGGCTACACCTTC. Residues: CAISRDAHRRGGYTF.

The chain links TRBV30 to TRBJ1-4, with D maybe TRBD1 (5 bases). The CDR3 covers 14 residues. The germline V gene encodes CDR1 GTSNPN and CDR2 SVGIG (reference sequence). V was clipped by 4 bases and J by 4 bases, with 13 bases between them. CDR3 nucleotides: TGTGCCTGGAAGGGGCGCACCTTTAATGAAAAACTGTTTTTT. This translates into CAWKGRTFNEKLFF.

V is TRBV27 and J is TRBJ1-1; TRBD1 aligns across 7 bases. The CDR3 has 13 amino acids. Germline assignment: CDR1 MNHEY and CDR2 SMNVEV (reference sequence). Trimming cost V 5 bases and J 7 bases; bases outside gene matches: 7. The CDR3 is CASSPTGTDEAFF. DNA of the CDR3: TGTGCCAGCAGTCCGACAGGGACGGATGAAGCTTTCTTT.

The chain uses TRBV7-3 and TRBJ2-2; D gene unclear. Germline assignment: CDR1 SGHTA and CDR2 FQGTGA. CDR3 length equals 12 residues. Trimming took 8 bases from V and 6 from J, leaving 10 bases between them. CDR3 amino acids: CASGVIAGELFF. CDR3 bases: TGTGCCAGCGGGGTGATCGCCGGGGAGCTGTTTTTT.

The chain has TRBV6-1 and TRBJ1-6; D is unresolved. Germline values: CDR1 MNHNS, CDR2 SASEGT. The CDR3 covers 15 residues. V was cut by 2 bases and J by 5 bases, with 10 bases left in between. The CDR3 nucleotides read TGTGCCAGCAGTGAAATCATGGGAGATAATTCACCCCTCCACTTT. Translating gives CASSEIMGDNSPLHF.